Reported below is one T cell receptor beta chain. Its antigen is still unknown. Unique molecular identifiers featured in each of the TCR beta cDNA libraries. TCRdb passed the PCR reads through MiXCR, listing each CDR3 protein once. In the table there are about 500,000 distinct CDR3 sequences, around 40% of which are singletons. These data originate in a study of post-analysis software for immune sequencing data. V lost 0 bases, J lost 5 bases, and 6 bases lay in between. The germline CDR1 and CDR2 sequences are SGHTA and FQGNSA. The CDR3 is made up of 13 amino acids. Study conclusions and caveats: Patients used five TRBV segments, including TRBV5-6, TRBV5-1 and TRBV20-1, more often than controls. The study found significantly lower normalized Chao1 diversity in multiple sclerosis patients than in controls.

This clonotype was sampled from a girl aged 10 to 17 with multiple sclerosis. The rearrangement joins TRBV7-2 to TRBJ2-3; D not resolved. Sequences were obtained from blood. The CDR3 coding sequence is TGTGCCAGCAGCTTAGCCGTTGGAGATACGCAGTATTTT. This translates into CASSLAVGDTQYF.